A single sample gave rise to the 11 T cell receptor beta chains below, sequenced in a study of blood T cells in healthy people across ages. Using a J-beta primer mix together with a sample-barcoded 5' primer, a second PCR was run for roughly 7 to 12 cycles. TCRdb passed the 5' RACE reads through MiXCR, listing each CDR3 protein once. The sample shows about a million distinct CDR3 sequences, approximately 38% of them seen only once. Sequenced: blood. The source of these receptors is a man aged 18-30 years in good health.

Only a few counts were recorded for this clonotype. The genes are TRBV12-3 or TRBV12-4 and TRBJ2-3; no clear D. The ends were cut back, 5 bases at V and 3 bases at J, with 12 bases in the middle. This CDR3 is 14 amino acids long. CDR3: CASSDVGATDTQYF. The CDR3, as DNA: TGTGCCAGCAGTGACGTCGGCGCAACAGATACGCAGTATTTT.

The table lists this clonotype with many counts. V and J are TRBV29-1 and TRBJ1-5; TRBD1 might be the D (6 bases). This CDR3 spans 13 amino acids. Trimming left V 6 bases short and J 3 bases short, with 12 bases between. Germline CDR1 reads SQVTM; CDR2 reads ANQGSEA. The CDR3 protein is CSVADSPNQPQHF. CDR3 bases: TGCAGCGTGGCGGACAGCCCCAATCAGCCCCAGCATTTT.

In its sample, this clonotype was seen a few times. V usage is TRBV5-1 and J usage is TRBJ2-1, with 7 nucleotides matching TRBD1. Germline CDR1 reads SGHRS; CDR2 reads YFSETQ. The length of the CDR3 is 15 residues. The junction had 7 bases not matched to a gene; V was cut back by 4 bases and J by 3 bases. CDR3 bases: TGCGCCAGCAGCCGGGGCCAGGGGGTCTACAATGAGCAGTTCTTC. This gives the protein CASSRGQGVYNEQFF.

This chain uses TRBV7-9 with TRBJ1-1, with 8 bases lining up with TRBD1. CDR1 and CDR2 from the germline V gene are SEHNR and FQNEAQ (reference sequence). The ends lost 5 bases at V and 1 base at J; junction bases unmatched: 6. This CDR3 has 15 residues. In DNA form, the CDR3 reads TGTGCCAGCAGCAAACACGGGACAGGGAACACTGAAGCTTTCTTT. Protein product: CASSKHGTGNTEAFF.

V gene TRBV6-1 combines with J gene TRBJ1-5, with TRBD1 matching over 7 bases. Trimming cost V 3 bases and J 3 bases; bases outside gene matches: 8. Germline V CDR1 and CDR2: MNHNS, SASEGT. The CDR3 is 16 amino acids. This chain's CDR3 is CASSEGDRAYNQPQHF. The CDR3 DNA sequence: TGTGCCAGCAGTGAGGGCGACAGGGCCTACAATCAGCCCCAGCATTTT.

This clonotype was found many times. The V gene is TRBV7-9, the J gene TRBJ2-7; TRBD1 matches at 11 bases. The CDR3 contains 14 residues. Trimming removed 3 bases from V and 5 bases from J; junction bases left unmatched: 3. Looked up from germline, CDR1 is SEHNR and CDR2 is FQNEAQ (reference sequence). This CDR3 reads CASSFTDRGHEQYF. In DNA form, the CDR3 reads TGTGCCAGCAGCTTTACGGACAGGGGGCACGAGCAGTACTTC.

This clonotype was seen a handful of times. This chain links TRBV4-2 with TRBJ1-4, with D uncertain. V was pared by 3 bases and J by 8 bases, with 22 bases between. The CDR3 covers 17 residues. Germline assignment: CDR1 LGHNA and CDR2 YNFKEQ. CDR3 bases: TGTGCCAGCAGCCAGGGTCCTACGAGACAAAGTCGGGAAAAACTGTTTTTT. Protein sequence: CASSQGPTRQSREKLFF.

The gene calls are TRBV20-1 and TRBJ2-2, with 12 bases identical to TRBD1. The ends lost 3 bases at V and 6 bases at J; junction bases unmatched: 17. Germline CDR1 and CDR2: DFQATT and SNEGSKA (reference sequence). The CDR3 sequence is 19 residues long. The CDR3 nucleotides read TGCAGTGCTAGCGTCCCCAAGGGCTCCGGGACAGGGGGCTCCGGGGAGCTGTTTTTT. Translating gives CSASVPKGSGTGGSGELFF.

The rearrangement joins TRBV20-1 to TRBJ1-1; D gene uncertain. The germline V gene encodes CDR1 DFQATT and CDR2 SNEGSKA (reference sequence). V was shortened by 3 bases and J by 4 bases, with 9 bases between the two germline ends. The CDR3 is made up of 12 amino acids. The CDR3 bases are TGCAGTGCTAGGGTTAAGGTCACTGAAGCTTTCTTT. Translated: CSARVKVTEAFF.

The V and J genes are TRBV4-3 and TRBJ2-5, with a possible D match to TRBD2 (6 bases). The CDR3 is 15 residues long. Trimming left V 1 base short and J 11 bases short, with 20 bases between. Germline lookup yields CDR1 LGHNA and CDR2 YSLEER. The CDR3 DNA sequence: TGCGCCAGCAGCCAAGGCGGGGACCCCTACAATGAGCAGTACTTC. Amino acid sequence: CASSQGGDPYNEQYF.

CDR3 residues: CASSSTARQGYTF. The CDR3 DNA reads TGTGCCAGCAGTAGCACAGCGCGCCAGGGCTACACCTTC. The chain has TRBV2 and TRBJ1-2; D is unclear. CDR3 length: 13 amino acids. The germline gives CDR1 SNHLY, CDR2 FYNNEI. V was cut by 5 bases and J by 8 bases, with 15 bases left in between.